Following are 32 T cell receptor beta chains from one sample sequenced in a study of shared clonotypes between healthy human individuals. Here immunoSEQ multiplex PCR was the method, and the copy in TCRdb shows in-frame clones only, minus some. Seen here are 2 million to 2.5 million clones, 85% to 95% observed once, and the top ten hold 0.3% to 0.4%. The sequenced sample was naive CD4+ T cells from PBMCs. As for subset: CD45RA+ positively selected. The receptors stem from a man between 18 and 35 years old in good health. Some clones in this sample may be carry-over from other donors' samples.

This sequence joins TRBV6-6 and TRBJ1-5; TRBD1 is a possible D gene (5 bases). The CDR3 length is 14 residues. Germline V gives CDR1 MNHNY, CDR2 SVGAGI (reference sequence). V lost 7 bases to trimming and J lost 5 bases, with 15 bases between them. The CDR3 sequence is CASKPLRGDQPQHF. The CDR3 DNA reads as TGTGCCAGCAAACCGCTGAGGGGAGATCAGCCCCAGCATTTT.

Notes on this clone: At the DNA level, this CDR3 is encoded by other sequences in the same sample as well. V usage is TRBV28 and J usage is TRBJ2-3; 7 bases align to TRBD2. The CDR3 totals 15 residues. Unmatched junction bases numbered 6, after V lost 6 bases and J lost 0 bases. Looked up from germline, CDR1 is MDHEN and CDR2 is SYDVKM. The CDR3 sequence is CASSRSGASTDTQYF. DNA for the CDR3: TGTGCCAGCAGCCGGAGCGGGGCTAGCACAGATACGCAGTATTTT.

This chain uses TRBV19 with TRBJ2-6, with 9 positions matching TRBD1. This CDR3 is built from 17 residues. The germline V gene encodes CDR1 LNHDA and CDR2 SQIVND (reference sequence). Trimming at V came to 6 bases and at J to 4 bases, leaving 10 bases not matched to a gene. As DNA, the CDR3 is TGTGCCAGTAGCCGGGGGACAGGGCCTTCGGGGGCCAACGTCCTGACTTTC. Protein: CASSRGTGPSGANVLTF.

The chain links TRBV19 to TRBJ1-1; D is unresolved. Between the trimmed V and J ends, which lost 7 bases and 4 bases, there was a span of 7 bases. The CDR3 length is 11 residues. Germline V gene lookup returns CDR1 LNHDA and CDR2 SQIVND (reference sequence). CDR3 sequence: CASNQATEAFF. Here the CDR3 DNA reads TGTGCCAGTAACCAGGCCACTGAAGCTTTCTTT.

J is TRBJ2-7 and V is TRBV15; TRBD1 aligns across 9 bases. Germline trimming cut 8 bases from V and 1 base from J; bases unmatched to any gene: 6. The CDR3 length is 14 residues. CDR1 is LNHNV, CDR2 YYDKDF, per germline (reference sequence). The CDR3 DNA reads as TGTGCCACCGGGCCCGGGACAGGGTCCTACGAGCAGTACTTC. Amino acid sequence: CATGPGTGSYEQYF.

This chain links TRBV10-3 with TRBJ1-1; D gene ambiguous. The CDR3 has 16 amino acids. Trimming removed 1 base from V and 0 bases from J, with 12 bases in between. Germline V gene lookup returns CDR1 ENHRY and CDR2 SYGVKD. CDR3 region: CAISEFAVTLNTEAFF. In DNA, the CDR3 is TGTGCCATCAGTGAGTTTGCAGTCACTTTGAACACTGAAGCTTTCTTT.

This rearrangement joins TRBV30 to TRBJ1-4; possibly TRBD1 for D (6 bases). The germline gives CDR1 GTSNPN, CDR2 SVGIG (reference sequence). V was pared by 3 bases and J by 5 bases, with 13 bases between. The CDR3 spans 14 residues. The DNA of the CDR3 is TGTGCCTGGAGCTCGGGGGCACCGAATGAAAAACTGTTTTTT. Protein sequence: CAWSSGAPNEKLFF.

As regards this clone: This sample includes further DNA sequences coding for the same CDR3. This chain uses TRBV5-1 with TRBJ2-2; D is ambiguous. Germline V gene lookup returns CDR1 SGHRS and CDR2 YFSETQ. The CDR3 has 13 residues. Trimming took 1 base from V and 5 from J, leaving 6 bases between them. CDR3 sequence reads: CASSLISTGELFF. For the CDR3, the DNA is TGCGCCAGCAGCTTGATATCGACCGGGGAGCTGTTTTTT. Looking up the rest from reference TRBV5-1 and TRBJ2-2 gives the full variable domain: KAGVTQTPRYLIKTRGQQVTLSCSPISGHRSVSWYQQTPGQGLQFLFEYFSETQRNKGNFPGRFSGRQFSNSRSEMNVSTLELGDSALYLCASSLISTGELFFGEGSRLTVL.

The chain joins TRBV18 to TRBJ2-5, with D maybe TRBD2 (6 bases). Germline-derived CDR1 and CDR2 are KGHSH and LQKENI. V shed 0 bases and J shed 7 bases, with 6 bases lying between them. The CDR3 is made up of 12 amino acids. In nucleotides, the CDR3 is TGTGCCAGCTCACCACCGGGGGGGACCCAGTACTTC. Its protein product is CASSPPGGTQYF.

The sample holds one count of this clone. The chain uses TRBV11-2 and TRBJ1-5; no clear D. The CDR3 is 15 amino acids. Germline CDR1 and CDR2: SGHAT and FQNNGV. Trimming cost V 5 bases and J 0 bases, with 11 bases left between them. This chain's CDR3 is CASSPGPGSNQPQHF. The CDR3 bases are TGTGCCAGCAGCCCCGGGCCAGGTAGCAATCAGCCCCAGCATTTT.

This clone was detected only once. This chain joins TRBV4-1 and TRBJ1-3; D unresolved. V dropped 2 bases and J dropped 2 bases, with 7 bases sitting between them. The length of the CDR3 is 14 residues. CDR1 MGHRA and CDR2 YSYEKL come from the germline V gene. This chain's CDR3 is CASSQKGTGNTIYF. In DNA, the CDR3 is TGCGCCAGCAGCCAAAAAGGTACTGGAAACACCATATATTTT.

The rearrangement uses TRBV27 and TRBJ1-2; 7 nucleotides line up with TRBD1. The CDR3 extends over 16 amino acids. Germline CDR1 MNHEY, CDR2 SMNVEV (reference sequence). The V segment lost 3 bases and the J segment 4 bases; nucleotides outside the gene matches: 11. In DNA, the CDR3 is TGTGCCAGCAGTTTTTACGGAGGGGGCTCCGGCTATGGCTACACCTTC. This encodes CASSFYGGGSGYGYTF.

CDR3 DNA sequence: TGCGCCAGCAGCTTGGGGTCGGCCGACTATGGCTACACCTTC. It specifies CASSLGSADYGYTF. The J gene is TRBJ1-2, the V gene TRBV5-1; no definite D call. This CDR3 contains 14 residues. Germline V lookup: CDR1 SGHRS, CDR2 YFSETQ. The germline V and J ends were trimmed by 0 bases and 3 bases, with 9 bases remaining between them.

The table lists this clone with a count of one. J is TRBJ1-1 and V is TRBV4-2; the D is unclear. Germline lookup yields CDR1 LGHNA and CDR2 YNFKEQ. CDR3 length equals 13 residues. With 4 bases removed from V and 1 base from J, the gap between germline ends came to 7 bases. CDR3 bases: TGTGCCAGCAGCCGTATGGGGAACACTGAAGCTTTCTTT. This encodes CASSRMGNTEAFF.

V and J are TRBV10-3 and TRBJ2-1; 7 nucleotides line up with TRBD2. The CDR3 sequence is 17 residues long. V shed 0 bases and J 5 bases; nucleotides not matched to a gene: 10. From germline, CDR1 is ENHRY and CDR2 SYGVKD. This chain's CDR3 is CAISESPGASGNNEQFF. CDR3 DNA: TGTGCCATCAGTGAGTCCCCCGGCGCTAGCGGCAACAATGAGCAGTTCTTC.

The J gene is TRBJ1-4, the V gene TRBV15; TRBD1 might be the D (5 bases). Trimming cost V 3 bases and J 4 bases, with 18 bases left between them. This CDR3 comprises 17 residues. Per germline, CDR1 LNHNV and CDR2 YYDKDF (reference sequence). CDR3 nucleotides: TGTGCCACCAGCAGCCCTTCGGGAGAGGGGATTAATGAAAAACTGTTTTTT. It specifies CATSSPSGEGINEKLFF.

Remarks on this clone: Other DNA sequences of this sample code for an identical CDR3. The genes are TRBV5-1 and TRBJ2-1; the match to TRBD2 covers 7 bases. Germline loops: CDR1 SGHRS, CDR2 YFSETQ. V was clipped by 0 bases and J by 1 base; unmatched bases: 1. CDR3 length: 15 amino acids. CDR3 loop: CASSLVSGSYNEQFF. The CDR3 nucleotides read TGCGCCAGCAGCTTGGTTAGCGGGTCCTACAATGAGCAGTTCTTC.

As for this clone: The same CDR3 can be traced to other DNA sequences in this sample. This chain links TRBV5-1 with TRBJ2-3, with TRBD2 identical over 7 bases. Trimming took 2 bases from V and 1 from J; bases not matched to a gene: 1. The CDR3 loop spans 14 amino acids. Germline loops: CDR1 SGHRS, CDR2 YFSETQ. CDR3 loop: CASSFTSGTDTQYF. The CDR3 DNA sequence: TGCGCCAGCAGCTTTACTAGCGGCACAGATACGCAGTATTTT.

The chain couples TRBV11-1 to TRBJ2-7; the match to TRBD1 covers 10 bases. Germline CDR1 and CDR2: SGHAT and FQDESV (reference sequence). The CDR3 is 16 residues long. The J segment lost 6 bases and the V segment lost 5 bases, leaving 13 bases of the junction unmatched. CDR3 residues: CASSAPSTGGAGEQYF. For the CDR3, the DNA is TGTGCCAGCAGCGCCCCGTCGACAGGGGGCGCCGGCGAGCAGTACTTC.

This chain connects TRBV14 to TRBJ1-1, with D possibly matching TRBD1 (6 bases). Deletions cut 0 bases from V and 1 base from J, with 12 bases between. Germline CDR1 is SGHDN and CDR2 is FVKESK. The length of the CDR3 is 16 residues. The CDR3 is CASSQDGGGQNTEAFF. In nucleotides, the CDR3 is TGTGCCAGCAGCCAAGATGGGGGGGGCCAGAACACTGAAGCTTTCTTT.

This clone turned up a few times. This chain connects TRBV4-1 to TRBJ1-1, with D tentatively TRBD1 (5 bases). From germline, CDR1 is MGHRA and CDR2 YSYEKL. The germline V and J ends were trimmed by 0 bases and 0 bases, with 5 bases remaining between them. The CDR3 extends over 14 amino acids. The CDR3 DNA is TGCGCCAGCAGCCAAGACAGGGTGAACACTGAAGCTTTCTTT. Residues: CASSQDRVNTEAFF.

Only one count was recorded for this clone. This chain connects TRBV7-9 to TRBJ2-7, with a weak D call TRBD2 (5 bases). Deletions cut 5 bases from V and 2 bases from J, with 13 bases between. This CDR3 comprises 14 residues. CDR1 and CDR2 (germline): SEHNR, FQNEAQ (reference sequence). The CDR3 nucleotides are TGTGCCAGCAGCCCGCCAGGAGGTACCTACGAGCAGTACTTC. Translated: CASSPPGGTYEQYF. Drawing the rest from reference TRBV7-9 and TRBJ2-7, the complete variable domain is DTGVSQNPRHKITKRGQNVTFRCDPISEHNRLYWYRQTLGQGPEFLTYFQNEAQLEKSRLLSDRFSAERPKGSFSTLEIQRTEQGDSAMYLCASSPPGGTYEQYFGPGTRLTVT.

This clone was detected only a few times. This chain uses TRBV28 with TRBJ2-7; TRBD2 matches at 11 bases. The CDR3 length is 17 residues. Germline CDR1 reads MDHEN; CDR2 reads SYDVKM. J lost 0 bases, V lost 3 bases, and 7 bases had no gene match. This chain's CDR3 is CASSFRLGLAASYEQYF. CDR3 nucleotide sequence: TGTGCCAGCAGTTTTCGGTTGGGACTAGCGGCCTCCTACGAGCAGTACTTC.

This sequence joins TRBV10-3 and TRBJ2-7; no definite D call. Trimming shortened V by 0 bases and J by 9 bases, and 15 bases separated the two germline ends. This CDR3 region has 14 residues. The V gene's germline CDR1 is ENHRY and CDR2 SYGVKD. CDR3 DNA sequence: TGTGCCATCAGTGAGTCGACCCAGCCGGTGGGGCAGTACTTC. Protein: CAISESTQPVGQYF.

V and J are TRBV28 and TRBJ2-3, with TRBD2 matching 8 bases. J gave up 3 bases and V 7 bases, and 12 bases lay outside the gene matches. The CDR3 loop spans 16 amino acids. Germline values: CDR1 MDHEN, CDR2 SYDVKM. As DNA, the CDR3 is TGTGCCAGCAACTTGCTCCCAAGCGGGAGTACAGATACGCAGTATTTT. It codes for CASNLLPSGSTDTQYF.

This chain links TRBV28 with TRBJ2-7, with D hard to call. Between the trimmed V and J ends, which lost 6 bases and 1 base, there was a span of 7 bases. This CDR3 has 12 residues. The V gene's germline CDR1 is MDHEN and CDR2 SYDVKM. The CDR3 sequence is CASSFQSYEQYF. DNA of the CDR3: TGTGCCAGCAGCTTCCAGTCCTACGAGCAGTACTTC.

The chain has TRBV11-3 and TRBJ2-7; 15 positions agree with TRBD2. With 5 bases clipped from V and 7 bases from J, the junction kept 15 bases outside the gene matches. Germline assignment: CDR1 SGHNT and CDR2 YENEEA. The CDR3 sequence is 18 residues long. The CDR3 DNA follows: TGTGCCAGCAGCCCGGGCCTCGGACTAGCGGGAGGGCCGGGGGAGCAGTACTTC. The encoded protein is CASSPGLGLAGGPGEQYF. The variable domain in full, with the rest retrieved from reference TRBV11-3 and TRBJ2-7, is EAGVVQSPRYKIIEKKQPVAFWCNPISGHNTLYWYLQNLGQGPELLIRYENEEAVDDSQLPKDRFSAERLKGVDSTLKIQPAELGDSAVYLCASSPGLGLAGGPGEQYFGPGTRLTVT.

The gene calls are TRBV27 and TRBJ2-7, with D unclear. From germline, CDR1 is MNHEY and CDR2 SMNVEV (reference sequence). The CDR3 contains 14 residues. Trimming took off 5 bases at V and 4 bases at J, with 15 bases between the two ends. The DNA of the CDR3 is TGTGCCAGCAGTCCATCCGCCATCGGATACGAGCAGTACTTC. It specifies CASSPSAIGYEQYF.

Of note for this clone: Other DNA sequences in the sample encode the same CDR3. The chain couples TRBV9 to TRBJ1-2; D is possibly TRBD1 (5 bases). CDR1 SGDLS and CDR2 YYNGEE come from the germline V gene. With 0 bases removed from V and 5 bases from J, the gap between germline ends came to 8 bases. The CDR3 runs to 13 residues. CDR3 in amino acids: CASSVGTSYGYTF. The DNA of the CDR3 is TGTGCCAGCAGCGTAGGGACAAGTTATGGCTACACCTTC.

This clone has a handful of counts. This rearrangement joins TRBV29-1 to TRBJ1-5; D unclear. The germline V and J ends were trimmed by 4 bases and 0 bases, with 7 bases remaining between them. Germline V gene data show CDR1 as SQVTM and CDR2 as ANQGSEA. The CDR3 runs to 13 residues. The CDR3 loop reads CSVAQDSNQPQHF. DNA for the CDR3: TGCAGCGTTGCCCAGGATAGCAATCAGCCCCAGCATTTT. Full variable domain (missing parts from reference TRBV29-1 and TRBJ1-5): SAVISQKPSRDICQRGTSLTIQCQVDSQVTMMFWYRQQPGQSLTLIATANQGSEATYESGFVIDKFPISRPNLTFSTLTVSNMSPEDSSIYLCSVAQDSNQPQHFGDGTRLSIL.

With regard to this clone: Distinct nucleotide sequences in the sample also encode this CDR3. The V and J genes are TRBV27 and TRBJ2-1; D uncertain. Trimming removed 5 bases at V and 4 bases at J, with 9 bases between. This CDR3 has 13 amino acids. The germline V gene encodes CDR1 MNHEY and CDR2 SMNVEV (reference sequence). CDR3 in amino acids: CASSPPTYNEQFF. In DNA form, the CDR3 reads TGTGCCAGCAGTCCGCCAACGTACAATGAGCAGTTCTTC.

CDR3 in DNA: TGCAGCGGGAATAATCCGGGGGGCTACACCTTC. Protein: CSGNNPGGYTF. The chain couples TRBV29-1 to TRBJ1-2; D is undetermined. The CDR3 is 11 residues long. The V end lost 7 bases, the J end lost 8 bases, and 14 bases lay between the germline ends. The germline V gene encodes CDR1 SQVTM and CDR2 ANQGSEA.